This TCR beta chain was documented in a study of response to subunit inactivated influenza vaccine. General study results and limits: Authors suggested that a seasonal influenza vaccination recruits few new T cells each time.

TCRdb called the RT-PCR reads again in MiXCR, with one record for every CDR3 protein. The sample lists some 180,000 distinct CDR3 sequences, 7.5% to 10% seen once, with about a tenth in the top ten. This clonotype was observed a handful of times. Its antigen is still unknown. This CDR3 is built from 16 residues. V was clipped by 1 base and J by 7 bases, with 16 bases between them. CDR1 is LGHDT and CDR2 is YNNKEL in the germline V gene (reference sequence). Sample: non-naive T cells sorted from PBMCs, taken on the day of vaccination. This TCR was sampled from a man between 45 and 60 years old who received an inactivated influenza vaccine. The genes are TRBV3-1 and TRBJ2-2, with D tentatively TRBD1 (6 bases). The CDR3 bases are TGTGCCAGCAGCCAAGTCCGTGGGGGCGCGATCGGGGAGCTGTTTTTT. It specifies CASSQVRGGAIGELFF.